This T cell receptor beta chain was documented in a study of blood T cell repertoires in COVID-19. Study-level information: The cDNA or gDNA used as material had been derived from T cells, B-cell-depleted T cells, or PBMCs.

Original processing methods: Estimation of nucleated cell counts was performed using reference gene primer amplification. The method was immunoSEQ multiplex PCR; TCRdb's version includes in-frame clones alone and lacks a portion of them. V and J calls and clone size are those listed in that table; D and trimming were worked out from the DNA. The sample lists roughly 70,000 clones, approximately 90% occurring once. The V end was cut by 6 bases, the J end by 1 base, with 12 bases between. Per germline, CDR1 SEHNR and CDR2 FQNEAQ (reference sequence). The CDR3 totals 15 residues. The V and J genes are TRBV7-9 and TRBJ2-2, with a possible D match to TRBD2 (6 bases). This receptor was taken from a woman of 80 years or more with active COVID-19. Material: peripheral blood. CDR3 region: CASSTTSQNTGELFF. Written as DNA, the CDR3 is TGTGCCAGCAGTACCACTAGCCAGAACACCGGGGAGCTGTTTTTT.